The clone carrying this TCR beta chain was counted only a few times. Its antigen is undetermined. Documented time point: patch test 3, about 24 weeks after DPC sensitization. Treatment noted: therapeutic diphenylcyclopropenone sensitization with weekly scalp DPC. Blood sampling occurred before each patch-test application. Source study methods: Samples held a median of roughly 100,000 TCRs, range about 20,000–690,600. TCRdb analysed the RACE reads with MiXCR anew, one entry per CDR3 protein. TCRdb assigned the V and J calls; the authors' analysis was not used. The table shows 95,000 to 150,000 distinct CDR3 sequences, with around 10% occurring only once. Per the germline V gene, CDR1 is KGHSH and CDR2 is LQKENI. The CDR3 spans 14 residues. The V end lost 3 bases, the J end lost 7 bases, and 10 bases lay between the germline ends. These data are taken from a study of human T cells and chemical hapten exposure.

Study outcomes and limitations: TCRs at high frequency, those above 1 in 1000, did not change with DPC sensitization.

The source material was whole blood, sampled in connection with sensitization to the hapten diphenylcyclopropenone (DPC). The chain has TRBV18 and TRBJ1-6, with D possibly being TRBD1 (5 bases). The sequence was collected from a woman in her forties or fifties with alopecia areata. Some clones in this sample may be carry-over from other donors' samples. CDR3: CASSPSRDNSPLHF. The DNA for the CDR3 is TGTGCCAGCTCACCCTCCAGGGACAATTCACCCCTCCACTTT.